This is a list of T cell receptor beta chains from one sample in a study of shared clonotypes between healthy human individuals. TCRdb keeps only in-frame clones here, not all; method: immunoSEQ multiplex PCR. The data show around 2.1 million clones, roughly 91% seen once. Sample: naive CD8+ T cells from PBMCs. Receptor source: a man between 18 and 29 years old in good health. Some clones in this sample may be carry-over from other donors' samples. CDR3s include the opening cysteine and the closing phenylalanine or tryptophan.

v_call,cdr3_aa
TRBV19,CASSMGDTIYEQYF
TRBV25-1,CASSEFRTSNEQFF
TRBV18,CASSPLDTAAGANVLTF
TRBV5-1,CASSLSPAGPNTGELFF
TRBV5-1,CASSSGPIYEQYF
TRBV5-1,CASSLGWGQGANTEAFF
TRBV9,CASSVGNTIYF
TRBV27,CASSSQPYGAGQPQHF
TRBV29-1,CSGMGLAETSYNEQFF
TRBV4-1,CASSQTGGAYGYTF
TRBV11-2,CASSLGGTAEQYF
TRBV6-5,CASKDNYGYTF
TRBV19,CASRSGGGLSNQPQHF
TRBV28,CASSSTHREFSGELFF
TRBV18,CASAPGFNEQFF
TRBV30,CAWSVLVRSKLDNEQFF
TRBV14,CASSQDGFYHEQFF
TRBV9,CASSVVGGEGRQYF
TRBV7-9,CASSHVRGIYNEQFF
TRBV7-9,CASSAPLAATDTQYF
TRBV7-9,CASSPDRGDRINYGYTF
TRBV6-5,CASSPRDRMAYEQYF
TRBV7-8,CASSFLGGGDTQYF
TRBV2,CASRTQYEQYF
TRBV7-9,CASSPRGLNTDTQYF
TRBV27,CASSRRNAGLYTDTQYF
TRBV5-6,CASSWGGVSGNQPQHF
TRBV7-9,CASSTPGGMGTEAFF
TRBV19,CASSIHRDNEQFF
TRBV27,CASSLLPPASGREAGETQYF
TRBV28,CASSFRGLPYEQYF
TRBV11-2,CASSLGIQRGSLSYEQYF
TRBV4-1,CASSPSARQQYF
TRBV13,CASSLGRTVTQYF
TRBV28,CASSLDRGRTGELFF
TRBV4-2,CASSHQGLAGGILSTDTQYF
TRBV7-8,CASSLAPSQLNTEAFF
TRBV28,CASSFFGSITGELFF
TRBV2,CASSEARIAGPSRSEQFF
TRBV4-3,CASSQWGSGNEQFF